The 12 T cell receptor beta chains below were found in one sample sequenced in a study of T cell repertoires in cytomegalovirus infection. TCRdb independently ran MiXCR on the reads; one entry per CDR3 protein. The sample has 140,000 to 150,000 distinct CDR3 sequences, approximately 30% seen once. These receptors are not linked to any known antigen. Sequenced here: CD8+ T cells from cultured PBMCs, sampled from culture after CMV antigen stimulation. Receptor source: a human donor in good health (CMV status not recorded). Some clones in this sample may be carry-over from other donors' samples.

This clonotype appeared many times. This chain connects TRBV7-9 to TRBJ2-3; D may be TRBD1 or TRBD2 (5 bases each). This CDR3 region has 16 residues. Trimming pared 4 bases from V and 0 bases from J, leaving 14 bases between. Germline V lookup: CDR1 SEHNR, CDR2 FQNEAQ (reference sequence). CDR3 loop: CASSSSGTESTDTQYF. The CDR3 DNA sequence: TGTGCCAGCAGCTCCTCCGGGACGGAGAGCACAGATACGCAGTATTTT. Together with reference TRBV7-9 and TRBJ2-3, the CDR3 gives the full variable domain: DTGVSQNPRHKITKRGQNVTFRCDPISEHNRLYWYRQTLGQGPEFLTYFQNEAQLEKSRLLSDRFSAERPKGSFSTLEIQRTEQGDSAMYLCASSSSGTESTDTQYFGPGTRLTVL.

This clonotype was observed a few times. The V call is TRBV29-1, the J call TRBJ2-2, with 7 positions matching TRBD1. This CDR3 has 16 residues. Germline trimming cut 7 bases from V and 3 bases from J; bases unmatched to any gene: 14. CDR1 is SQVTM, CDR2 ANQGSEA, per germline. The CDR3 region has the DNA TGCAGCGGCTTACTTACAGGGGAGTCGGACACCGGGGAGCTGTTTTTT. This codes for CSGLLTGESDTGELFF.

The table lists this clonotype with many counts. The rearrangement links TRBV7-2 to TRBJ1-1, with D perhaps matching TRBD1 (6 bases). With 4 bases removed from V and 6 bases from J, the gap between germline ends came to 18 bases. CDR1 and CDR2 from the germline V gene are SGHTA and FQGNSA. This CDR3 has 15 amino acids. The DNA of the CDR3 is TGTGCCAGCAGCTCCTTAGGGGGGGGTTGGGCTGAAGCTTTCTTT. Translated: CASSSLGGGWAEAFF.

The V and J genes are TRBV12-3 or TRBV12-4 and TRBJ1-1; D is undetermined. V lost 3 bases and J 1 base, leaving 9 bases between the germline ends. This CDR3 comprises 14 residues. CDR3 region: CASSLHRSNTEAFF. Written as DNA, the CDR3 is TGTGCCAGCAGTTTGCACAGATCGAACACTGAAGCTTTCTTT.

The chain employs TRBV7-6 and TRBJ2-1, with D perhaps being TRBD1 or TRBD2 (5 bases each). The length of the CDR3 is 16 residues. Germline CDR1 and CDR2: SGHVS and FNYEAQ. V lost 2 bases to trimming and J lost 7 bases, with 18 bases between them. The CDR3 loop reads CASSLNEGPDWNEQFF. CDR3 in DNA: TGTGCCAGCAGCTTAAATGAGGGACCAGATTGGAATGAGCAGTTCTTC.

For this clonotype: A read error is likely, as this CDR3 ends without the conserved phenylalanine or tryptophan. The J gene is TRBJ2-5, the V gene TRBV7-9, with D maybe TRBD1 (5 bases). The germline gives CDR1 SEHNR, CDR2 FQNEAQ (reference sequence). This CDR3 spans 16 amino acids. The CDR3 DNA sequence: TGTGCCAGCATCTTAGGGGTTATGGTGGATGGAGAGACCCAGTACCTC. The encoded protein is CASILGVMVDGETQYL.

The sample holds a few counts of this clonotype. The chain joins TRBV6-5 to TRBJ2-5; a weak D match, TRBD2 (6 bases). CDR1 is MNHEY, CDR2 SVGAGI, per germline. Trimming took 6 bases from V and 2 from J, leaving 13 bases between them. This CDR3 contains 14 residues. In DNA form, the CDR3 reads TGTGCCAGCAGCCCATTGGAGGGACAAGAGACCCAGTACTTC. It is translated as CASSPLEGQETQYF.

This clonotype was detected a few times. The chain recombines TRBV7-6 with TRBJ2-2; a possible D gene is TRBD2 (6 bases). The CDR3 consists of 15 residues. V was cut by 5 bases and J by 0 bases, with 10 bases left in between. Germline values: CDR1 SGHVS, CDR2 FNYEAQ. The CDR3 protein is CASSAGTANTGELFF. The CDR3 nucleotides read TGTGCCAGCAGCGCGGGGACGGCGAACACCGGGGAGCTGTTTTTT.

This chain links TRBV7-8 with TRBJ1-4, with D possibly TRBD1 on 5 matching bases. Deletions cut 0 bases from V and 5 bases from J, with 7 bases between. CDR3 length: 14 residues. Germline V gene lookup returns CDR1 SGHVS and CDR2 FQNEAQ. The DNA for the CDR3 is TGTGCCAGCAGCTTAGCACCAGGGAATGAAAAACTGTTTTTT. Protein: CASSLAPGNEKLFF.

A few counts support this clonotype. The rearrangement links TRBV7-9 to TRBJ2-1; the D is unclear. Germline values: CDR1 SEHNR, CDR2 FQNEAQ (reference sequence). Trimming removed 0 bases from V and 6 bases from J, with 6 bases in between. The CDR3 extends over 13 amino acids. CDR3 region: CASSLALLNEQFF. DNA of the CDR3: TGTGCCAGCAGCTTAGCGTTACTCAATGAGCAGTTCTTC.

This clonotype was counted many times. The chain carries TRBV12-3 or TRBV12-4 and TRBJ2-5; the D gene is possibly TRBD2 (7 bases). The CDR3 runs 13 residues. V lost 6 bases to trimming and J lost 7 bases, with 15 bases between them. The CDR3 protein is CASSRGLGGTQYF. DNA for the CDR3: TGTGCCAGCAGCCGAGGACTAGGGGGGACCCAGTACTTC.

The chain links TRBV11-3 to TRBJ1-1; no firm D call. The CDR3 totals 14 residues. Germline assignment: CDR1 SGHNT and CDR2 YENEEA. The V and J ends lost 1 base and 1 base respectively, with 7 bases between them. The CDR3 DNA is TGTGCCAGCAGCTTAGGCAGGCCGAACACTGAAGCTTTCTTT. Its translation is CASSLGRPNTEAFF.